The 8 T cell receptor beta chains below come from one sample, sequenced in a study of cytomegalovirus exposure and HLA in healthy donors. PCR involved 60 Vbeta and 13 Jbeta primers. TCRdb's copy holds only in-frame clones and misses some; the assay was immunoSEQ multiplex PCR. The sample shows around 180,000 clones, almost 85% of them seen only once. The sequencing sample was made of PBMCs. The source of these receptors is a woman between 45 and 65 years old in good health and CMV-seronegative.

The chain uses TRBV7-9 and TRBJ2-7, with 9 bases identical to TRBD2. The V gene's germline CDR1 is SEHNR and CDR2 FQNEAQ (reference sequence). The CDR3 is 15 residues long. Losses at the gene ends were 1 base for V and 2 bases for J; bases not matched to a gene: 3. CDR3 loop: CASSLGASGTYEQYF. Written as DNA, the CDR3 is TGTGCCAGCAGCTTAGGGGCTAGCGGGACCTACGAGCAGTACTTC.

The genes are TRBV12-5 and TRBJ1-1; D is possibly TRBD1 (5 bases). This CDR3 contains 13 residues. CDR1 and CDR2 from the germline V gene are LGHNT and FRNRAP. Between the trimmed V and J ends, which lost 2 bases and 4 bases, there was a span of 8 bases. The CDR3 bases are TGTGCTAGTGGTTTGTGGGGGGGCACTGAAGCTTTCTTT. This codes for CASGLWGGTEAFF.

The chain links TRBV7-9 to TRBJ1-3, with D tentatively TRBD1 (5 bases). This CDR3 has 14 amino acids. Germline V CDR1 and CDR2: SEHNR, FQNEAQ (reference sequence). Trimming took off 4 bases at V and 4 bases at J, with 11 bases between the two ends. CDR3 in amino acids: CASSSSGGGNTIYF. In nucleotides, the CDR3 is TGTGCCAGCAGCTCGTCCGGGGGAGGAAACACCATATATTTT.

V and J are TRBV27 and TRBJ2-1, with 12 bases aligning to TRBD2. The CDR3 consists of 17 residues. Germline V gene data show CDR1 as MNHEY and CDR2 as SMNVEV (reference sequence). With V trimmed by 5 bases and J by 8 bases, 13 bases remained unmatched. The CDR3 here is CASSKFRSSGRADEQFF. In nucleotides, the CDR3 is TGTGCCAGCAGTAAATTCCGGTCTAGCGGGAGGGCCGATGAGCAGTTCTTC.

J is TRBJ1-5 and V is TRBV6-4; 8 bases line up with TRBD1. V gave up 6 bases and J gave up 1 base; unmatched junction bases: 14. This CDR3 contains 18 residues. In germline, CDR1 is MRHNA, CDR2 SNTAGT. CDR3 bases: TGTGCCAGCAGGCTTCGGACAGGGTTTAAGCGGAGCAATCAGCCCCAGCATTTT. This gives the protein CASRLRTGFKRSNQPQHF.

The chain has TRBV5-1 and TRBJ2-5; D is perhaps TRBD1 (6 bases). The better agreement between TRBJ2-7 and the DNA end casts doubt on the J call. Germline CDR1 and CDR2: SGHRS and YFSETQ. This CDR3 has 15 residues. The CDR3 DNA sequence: TGCGCCAGCAGCCCGGACAGCCACAGCTCCTACGAGCAGTACTTC. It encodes CASSPDSHSSYEQYF.

CDR3 region: CASSDSRRGIIYEQYF. As DNA, the CDR3 is TGTGCCAGCAGTGACTCGCGGAGGGGAATAATCTACGAGCAGTACTTC. The V and J genes are TRBV6-4 and TRBJ2-7, with D perhaps TRBD2 (6 bases). V was trimmed by 0 bases and J by 3 bases, leaving 15 bases between them. CDR3 size: 16 residues. Germline V gene sequence: CDR1 MRHNA, CDR2 SNTAGT.

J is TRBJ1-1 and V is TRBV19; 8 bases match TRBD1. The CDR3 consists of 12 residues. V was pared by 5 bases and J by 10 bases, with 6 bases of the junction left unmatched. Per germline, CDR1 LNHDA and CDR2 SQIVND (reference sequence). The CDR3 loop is CASSLRQGRAFF. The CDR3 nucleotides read TGTGCCAGTAGTCTCCGACAGGGGCGAGCTTTCTTT.